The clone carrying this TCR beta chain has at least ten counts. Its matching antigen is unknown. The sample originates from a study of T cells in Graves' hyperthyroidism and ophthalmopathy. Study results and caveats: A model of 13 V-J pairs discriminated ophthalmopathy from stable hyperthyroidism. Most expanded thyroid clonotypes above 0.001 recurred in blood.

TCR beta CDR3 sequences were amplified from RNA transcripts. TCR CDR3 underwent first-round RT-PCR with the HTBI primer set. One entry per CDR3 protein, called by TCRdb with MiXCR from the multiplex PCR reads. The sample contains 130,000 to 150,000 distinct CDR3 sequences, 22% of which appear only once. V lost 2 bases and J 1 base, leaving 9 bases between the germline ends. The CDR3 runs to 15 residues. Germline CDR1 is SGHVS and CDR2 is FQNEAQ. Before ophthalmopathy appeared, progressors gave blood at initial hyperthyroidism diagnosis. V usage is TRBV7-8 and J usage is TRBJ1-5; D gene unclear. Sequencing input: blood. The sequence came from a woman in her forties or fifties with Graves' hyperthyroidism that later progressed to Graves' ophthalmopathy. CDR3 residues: CASSLFRNSNQPQHF. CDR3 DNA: TGTGCCAGCAGCTTATTTCGTAACAGCAATCAGCCCCAGCATTTT. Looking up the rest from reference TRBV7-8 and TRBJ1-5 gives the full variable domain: GAGVSQSPRYKVAKRGQDVALRCDPISGHVSLFWYQQALGQGPEFLTYFQNEAQLDKSGLPSDRFFAERPEGSVSTLKIQRTQQEDSAVYLCASSLFRNSNQPQHFGDGTRLSIL.